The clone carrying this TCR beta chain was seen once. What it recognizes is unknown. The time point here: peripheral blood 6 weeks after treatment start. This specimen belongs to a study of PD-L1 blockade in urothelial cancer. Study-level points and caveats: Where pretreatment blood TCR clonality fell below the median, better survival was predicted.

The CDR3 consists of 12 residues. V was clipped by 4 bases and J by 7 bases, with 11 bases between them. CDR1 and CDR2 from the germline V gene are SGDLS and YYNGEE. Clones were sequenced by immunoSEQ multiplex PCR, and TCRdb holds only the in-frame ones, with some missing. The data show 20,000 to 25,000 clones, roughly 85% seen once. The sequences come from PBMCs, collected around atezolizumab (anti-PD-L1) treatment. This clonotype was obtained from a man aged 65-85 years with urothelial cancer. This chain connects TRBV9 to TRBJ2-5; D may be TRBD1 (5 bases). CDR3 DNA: TGTGCCAGCAGCCCTGACAGTCTGACCCAGTACTTC. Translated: CASSPDSLTQYF.